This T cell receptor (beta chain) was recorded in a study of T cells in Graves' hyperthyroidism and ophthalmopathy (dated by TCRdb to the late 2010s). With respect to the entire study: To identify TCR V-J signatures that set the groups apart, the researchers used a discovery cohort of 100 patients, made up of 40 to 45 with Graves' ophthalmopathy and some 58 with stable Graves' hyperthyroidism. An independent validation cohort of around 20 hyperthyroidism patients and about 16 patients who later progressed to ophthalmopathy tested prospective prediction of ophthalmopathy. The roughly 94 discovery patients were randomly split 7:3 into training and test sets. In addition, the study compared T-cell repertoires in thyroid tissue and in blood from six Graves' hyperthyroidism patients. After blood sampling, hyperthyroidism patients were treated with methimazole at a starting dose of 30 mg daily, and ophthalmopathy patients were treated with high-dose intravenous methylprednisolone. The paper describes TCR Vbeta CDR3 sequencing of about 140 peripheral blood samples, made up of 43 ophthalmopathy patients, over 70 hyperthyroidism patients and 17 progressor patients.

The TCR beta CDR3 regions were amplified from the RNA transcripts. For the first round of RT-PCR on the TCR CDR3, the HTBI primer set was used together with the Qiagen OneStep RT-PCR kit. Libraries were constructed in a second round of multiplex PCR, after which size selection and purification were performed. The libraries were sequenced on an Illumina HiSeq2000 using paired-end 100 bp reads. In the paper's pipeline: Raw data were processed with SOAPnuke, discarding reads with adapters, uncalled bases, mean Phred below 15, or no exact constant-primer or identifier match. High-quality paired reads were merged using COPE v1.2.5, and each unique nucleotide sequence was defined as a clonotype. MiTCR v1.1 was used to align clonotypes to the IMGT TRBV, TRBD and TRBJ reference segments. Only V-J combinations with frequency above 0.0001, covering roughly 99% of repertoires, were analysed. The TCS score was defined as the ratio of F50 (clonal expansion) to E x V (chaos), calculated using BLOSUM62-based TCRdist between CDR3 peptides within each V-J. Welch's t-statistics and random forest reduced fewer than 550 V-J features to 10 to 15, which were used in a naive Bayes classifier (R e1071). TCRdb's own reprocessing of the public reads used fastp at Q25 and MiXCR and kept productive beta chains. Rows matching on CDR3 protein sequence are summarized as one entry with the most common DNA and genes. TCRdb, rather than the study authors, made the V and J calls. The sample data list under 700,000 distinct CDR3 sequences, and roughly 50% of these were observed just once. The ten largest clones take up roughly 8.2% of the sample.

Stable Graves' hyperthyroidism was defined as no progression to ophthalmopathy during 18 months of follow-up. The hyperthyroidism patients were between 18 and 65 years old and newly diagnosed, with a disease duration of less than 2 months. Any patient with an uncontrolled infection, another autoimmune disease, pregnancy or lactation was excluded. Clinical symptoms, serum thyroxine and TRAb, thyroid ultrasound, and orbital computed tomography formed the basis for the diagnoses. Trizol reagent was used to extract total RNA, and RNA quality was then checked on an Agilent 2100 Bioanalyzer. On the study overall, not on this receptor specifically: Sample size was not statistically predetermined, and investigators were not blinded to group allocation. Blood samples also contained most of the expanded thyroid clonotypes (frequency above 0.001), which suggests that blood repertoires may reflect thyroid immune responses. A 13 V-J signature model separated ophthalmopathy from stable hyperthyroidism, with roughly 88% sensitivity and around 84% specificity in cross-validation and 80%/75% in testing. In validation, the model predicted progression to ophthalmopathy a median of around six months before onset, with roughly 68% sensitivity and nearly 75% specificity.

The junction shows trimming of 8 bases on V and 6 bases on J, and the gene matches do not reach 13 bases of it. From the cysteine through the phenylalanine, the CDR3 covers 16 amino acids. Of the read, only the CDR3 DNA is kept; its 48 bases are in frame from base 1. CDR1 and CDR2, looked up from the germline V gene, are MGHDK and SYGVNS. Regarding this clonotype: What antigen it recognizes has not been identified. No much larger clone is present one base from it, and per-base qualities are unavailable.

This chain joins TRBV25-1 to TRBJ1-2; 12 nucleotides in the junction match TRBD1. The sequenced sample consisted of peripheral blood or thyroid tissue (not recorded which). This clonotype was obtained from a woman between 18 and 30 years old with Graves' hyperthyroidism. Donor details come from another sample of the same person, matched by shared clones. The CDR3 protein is CASSPPWDRGLDGYTF. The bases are TGTGCCAGCTCACCACCTTGGGACAGGGGGCTCGATGGCTACACCTTC.